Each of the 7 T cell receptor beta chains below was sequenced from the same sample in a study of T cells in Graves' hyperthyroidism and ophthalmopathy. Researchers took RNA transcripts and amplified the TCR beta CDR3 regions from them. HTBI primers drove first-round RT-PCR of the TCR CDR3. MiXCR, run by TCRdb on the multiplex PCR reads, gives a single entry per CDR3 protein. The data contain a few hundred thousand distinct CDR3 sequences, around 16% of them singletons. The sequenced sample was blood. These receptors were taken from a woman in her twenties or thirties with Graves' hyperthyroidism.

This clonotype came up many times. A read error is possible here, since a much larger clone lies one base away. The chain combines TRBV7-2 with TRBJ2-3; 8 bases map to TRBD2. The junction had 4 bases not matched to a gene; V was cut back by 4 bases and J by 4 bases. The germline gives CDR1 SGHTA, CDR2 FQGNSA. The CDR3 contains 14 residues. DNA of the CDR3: TGTGCCAGCAGCTCCGGACTAGCCCCAGATACGCAGTATTTT. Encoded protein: CASSSGLAPDTQYF.

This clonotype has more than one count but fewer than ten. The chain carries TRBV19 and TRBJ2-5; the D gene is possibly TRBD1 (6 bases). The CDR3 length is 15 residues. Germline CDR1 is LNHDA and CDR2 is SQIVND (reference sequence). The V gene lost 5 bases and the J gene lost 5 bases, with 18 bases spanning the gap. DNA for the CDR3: TGTGCCAGTAGTTGGACAGACGGGATCCAGGAGACCCAGTACTTC. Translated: CASSWTDGIQETQYF.

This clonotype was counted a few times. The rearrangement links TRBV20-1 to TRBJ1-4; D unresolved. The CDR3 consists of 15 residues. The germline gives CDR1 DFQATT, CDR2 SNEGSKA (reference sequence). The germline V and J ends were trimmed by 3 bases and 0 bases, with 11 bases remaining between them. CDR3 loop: CSARATAATNEKLFF. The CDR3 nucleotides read TGCAGTGCTAGGGCGACGGCAGCAACTAATGAAAAACTGTTTTTT.

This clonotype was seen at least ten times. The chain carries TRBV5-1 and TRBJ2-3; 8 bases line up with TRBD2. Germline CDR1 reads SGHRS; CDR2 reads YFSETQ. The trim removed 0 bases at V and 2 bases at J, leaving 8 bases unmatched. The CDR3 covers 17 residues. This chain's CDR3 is CASSLARAGEPTDTQYF. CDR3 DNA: TGCGCCAGCAGCTTGGCAAGAGCGGGAGAACCCACAGATACGCAGTATTTT.

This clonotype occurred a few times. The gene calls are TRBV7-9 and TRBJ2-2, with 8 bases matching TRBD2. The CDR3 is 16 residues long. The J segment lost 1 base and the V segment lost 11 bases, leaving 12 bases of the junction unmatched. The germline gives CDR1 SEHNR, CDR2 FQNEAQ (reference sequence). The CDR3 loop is CAGTTEAGVNTGELFF. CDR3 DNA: TGTGCCGGAACTACAGAAGCGGGAGTGAACACCGGGGAGCTGTTTTTT.

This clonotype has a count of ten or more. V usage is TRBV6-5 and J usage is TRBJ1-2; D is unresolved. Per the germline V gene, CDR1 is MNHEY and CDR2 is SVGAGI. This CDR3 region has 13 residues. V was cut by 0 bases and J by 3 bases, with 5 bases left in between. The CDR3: CASSYSGYYGYTF. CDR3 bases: TGTGCCAGCAGTTACTCAGGATACTATGGCTACACCTTC.

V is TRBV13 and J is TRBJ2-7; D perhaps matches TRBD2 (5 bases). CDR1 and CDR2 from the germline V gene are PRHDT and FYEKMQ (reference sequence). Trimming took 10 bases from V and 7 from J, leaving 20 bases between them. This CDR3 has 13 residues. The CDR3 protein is CATQGDRRGEQYF. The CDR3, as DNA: TGTGCCACCCAAGGAGACCGCCGCGGGGAGCAGTACTTC.